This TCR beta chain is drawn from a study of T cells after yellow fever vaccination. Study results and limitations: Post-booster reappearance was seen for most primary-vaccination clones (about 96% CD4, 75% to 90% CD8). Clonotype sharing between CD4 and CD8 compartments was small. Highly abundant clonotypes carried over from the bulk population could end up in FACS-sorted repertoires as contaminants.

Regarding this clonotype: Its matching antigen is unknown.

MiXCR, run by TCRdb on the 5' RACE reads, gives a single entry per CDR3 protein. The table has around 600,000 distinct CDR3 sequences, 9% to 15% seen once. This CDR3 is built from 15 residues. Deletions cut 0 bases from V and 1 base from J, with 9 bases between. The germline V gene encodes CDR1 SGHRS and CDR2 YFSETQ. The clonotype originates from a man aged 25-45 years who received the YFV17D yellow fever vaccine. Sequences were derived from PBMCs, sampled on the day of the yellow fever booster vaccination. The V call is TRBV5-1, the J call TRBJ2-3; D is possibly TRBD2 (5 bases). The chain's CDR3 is CASSLVGIGTDTQYF. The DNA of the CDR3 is TGCGCCAGCAGCTTGGTCGGGATAGGCACAGATACGCAGTATTTT.